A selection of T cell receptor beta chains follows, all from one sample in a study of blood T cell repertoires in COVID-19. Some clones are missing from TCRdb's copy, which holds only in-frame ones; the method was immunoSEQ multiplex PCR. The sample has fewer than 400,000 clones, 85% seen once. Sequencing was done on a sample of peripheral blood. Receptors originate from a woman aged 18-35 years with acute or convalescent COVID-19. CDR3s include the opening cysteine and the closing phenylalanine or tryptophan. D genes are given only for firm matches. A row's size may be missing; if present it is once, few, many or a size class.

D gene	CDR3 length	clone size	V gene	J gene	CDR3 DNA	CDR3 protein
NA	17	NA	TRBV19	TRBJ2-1	TGTGCCAGTATCCCTAAGCACCGCTCTTTAGAATACAATGAGCAGTTCTTC	CASIPKHRSLEYNEQFF
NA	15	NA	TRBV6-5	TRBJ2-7	TGTGCCAGTGAAAGGGGGAGGGCCGGATCCTACGAGCAGTACTTC	CASERGRAGSYEQYF
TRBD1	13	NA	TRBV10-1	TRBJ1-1	TGCGCCAGCAGAGAAACAGGGGGCACTGAAGCTTTCTTT	CASRETGGTEAFF
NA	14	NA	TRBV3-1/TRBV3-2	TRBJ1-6	TGTGCCAGCAGCCGCAGGGACTATAATTCACCCCTCCACTTT	CASSRRDYNSPLHF
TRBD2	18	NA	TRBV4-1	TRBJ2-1	TGCGCCAGCAGCCAAGATCCGACTAGCGGGTTCTCCTACAATGAGCAGTTCTTC	CASSQDPTSGFSYNEQFF
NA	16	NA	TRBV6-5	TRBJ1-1	TGTGCCAGCAGTTGGAATTTAGGGGGTCTTGGCACTGAAGCTTTCTTT	CASSWNLGGLGTEAFF
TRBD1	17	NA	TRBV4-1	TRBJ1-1	TGCGCCAGCAGCCAAGATTGGACAGGGGGTATGAACACTGAAGCTTTCTTT	CASSQDWTGGMNTEAFF
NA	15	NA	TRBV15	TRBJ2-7	TGTGCCACCAGCAGAGATTGGGACACCTCCTACGAGCAGTACTTC	CATSRDWDTSYEQYF
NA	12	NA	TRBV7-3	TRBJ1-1	TGTGCCTTACGCCAGGGGTACACTGAAGCTTTCTTT	CALRQGYTEAFF
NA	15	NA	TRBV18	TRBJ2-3	TGTGCCAGCTCACCATTGGACAGTAGCACAGATACGCAGTATTTT	CASSPLDSSTDTQYF
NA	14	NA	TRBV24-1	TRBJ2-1	TGTGCCACCGCTAGTTCGGAGAGACTTGATGAGCAGTTCTTC	CATASSERLDEQFF
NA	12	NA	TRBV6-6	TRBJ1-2	TGTGCCTCCCACCGCGATCGCTATGGCTACACCTTC	CASHRDRYGYTF
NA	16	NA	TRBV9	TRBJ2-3	TGTGCCAGCAGCGCCAATCGGGACAAGAGCACAGATACGCAGTATTTT	CASSANRDKSTDTQYF
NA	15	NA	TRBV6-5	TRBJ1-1	TGTGCCAGCAGCGATTTACAGGGTCCGGGAACTGAAGCTTTCTTT	CASSDLQGPGTEAFF
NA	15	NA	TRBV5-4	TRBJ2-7	TGTGCCAGCAGCTTGTTAGCGTCTATCTCCTACGAGCAGTACTTC	CASSLLASISYEQYF
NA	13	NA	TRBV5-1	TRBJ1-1	TGCGCCAGCAGCTTGGGACAGGCAACTGAAGCTTTCTTT	CASSLGQATEAFF
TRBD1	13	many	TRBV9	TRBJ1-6	TGTGCCAGCAGCGGGACAGGCGTATCACCCCTCCACTTT	CASSGTGVSPLHF
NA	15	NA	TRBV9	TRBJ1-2	TGTGCCAGCAGCCTATCCGGGACACAAAACTATGGCTACACCTTC	CASSLSGTQNYGYTF
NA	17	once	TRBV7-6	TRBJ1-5	TGTGCCAGCAGCTTGGGGCCGGGGGGGGCTAGCAATCAGCCCCAGCATTTT	CASSLGPGGASNQPQHF
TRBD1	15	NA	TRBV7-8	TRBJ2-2	TGTGCCAGCAGCCGAGGGACAGCGAACACCGGGGAGCTGTTTTTT	CASSRGTANTGELFF
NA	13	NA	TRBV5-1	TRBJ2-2	TGCGCCAGCAGACCCAGGGATGGCGGGGAGCTGTTTTTT	CASRPRDGGELFF
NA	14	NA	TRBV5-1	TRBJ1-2	TGCGCCAGCAGCTTGGAGTCAGCTAACTATGGCTACACCTTC	CASSLESANYGYTF
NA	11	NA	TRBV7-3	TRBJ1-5	TGTGCCAGCAGCTTTCGTCAGCCCCAGCATTTT	CASSFRQPQHF
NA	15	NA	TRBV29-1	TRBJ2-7	TGCAGCGTTGAAACCGAGGAGGGCGGGGACTACGAGCAGTACTTC	CSVETEEGGDYEQYF
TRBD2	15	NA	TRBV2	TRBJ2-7	TGTGCCAGCAGTGGGGCTAGCGGGTTGAACGGAGAGCAGTACTTC	CASSGASGLNGEQYF
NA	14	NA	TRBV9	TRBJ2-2	TGTGCCAGCAGCGTAGGCCAGGGCACCGGGGAGCTGTTTTTT	CASSVGQGTGELFF
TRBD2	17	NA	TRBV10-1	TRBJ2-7	TGCGCCAGCAGTGAGCCGACTGTAGCGGGAGTTCCCTACGAGCAGTACTTC	CASSEPTVAGVPYEQYF
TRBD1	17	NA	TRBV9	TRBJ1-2	TGTGCCAGCAGCGTAGCTGGGACAGGACCTACTAACTATGGCTACACCTTC	CASSVAGTGPTNYGYTF
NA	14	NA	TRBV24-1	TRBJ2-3	TGTGCCACCAGTGATTGGGGGCGCACAGATACGCAGTATTTT	CATSDWGRTDTQYF
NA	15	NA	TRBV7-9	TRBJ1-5	TGTGCCAGCAGCGATAACAGGGTTAACAATCAGCCCCAGCATTTT	CASSDNRVNNQPQHF
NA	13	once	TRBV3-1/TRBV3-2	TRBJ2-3	TGTGCCAGCAGCCAAGATGGGCCAGATACGCAGTATTTT	CASSQDGPDTQYF
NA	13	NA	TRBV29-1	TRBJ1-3	TGCAGCGTTGCTCCGGGGAATGGAAACACCATATATTTT	CSVAPGNGNTIYF